A single sample gave rise to the 22 T cell receptor beta chains below, sequenced in a study of shared clonotypes between healthy human individuals. Assay: immunoSEQ multiplex PCR; the TCRdb copy retains only in-frame clones and omits some. Among about 990,000 clones listed, approximately 78% were seen once. Sequencing was done on a sample of memory CD4+ T cells from PBMCs. Stated subset: CD45RA-negative fraction. The receptor source for this set is a man between 18 and 29 years old in good health. Some clones in this sample may be carry-over from other donors' samples.

V usage is TRBV7-2 and J usage is TRBJ1-1; TRBD1 agrees at 9 bases. Trimming at V came to 6 bases and at J to 2 bases, leaving 7 bases not matched to a gene. This CDR3 contains 15 residues. Germline assignment: CDR1 SGHTA and CDR2 FQGNSA. The CDR3 loop is CASSSTGGSNTEAFF. The CDR3, as DNA: TGTGCCAGCAGTTCTACAGGGGGCTCCAACACTGAAGCTTTCTTT.

The chain has TRBV4-2 and TRBJ2-1; no reliable D call. Deletions cut 1 base from V and 0 bases from J, with 7 bases between. The CDR3 sequence is 15 residues long. Germline CDR1 is LGHNA and CDR2 is YNFKEQ. In DNA, the CDR3 is TGTGCCAGCAGCCAAGGCCTAGTCTCCTACAATGAGCAGTTCTTC. Protein sequence: CASSQGLVSYNEQFF.

The chain has TRBV11-2 and TRBJ2-5; no clear D gene. CDR3 length: 15 amino acids. CDR1 is SGHAT, CDR2 FQNNGV, per germline. The ends were cut back, 3 bases at V and 4 bases at J, with 15 bases in the middle. The CDR3 DNA reads as TGTGCCAGCAGCTTCCAAAGGGCACAATCAGAGACCCAGTACTTC. As protein: CASSFQRAQSETQYF. Full variable domain (missing parts from reference TRBV11-2 and TRBJ2-5): EAGVAQSPRYKIIEKRQSVAFWCNPISGHATLYWYQQILGQGPKLLIQFQNNGVVDDSQLPKDRFSAERLKGVDSTLKIQPAKLEDSAVYLCASSFQRAQSETQYFGPGTRLLVL.

This clone was seen a handful of times. The rearrangement uses TRBV5-1 and TRBJ2-1, with 10 bases lining up with TRBD2. V lost 0 bases and J lost 9; bases outside the gene matches: 6. The V gene's germline CDR1 is SGHRS and CDR2 YFSETQ. The CDR3 is 15 amino acids. The CDR3 here is CASSLALAGGPEQFF. CDR3 sequence (DNA): TGCGCCAGCAGCTTGGCATTAGCGGGAGGACCTGAGCAGTTCTTC.

The gene calls are TRBV21-1 and TRBJ1-1. TRBV21-1 has pseudogene status. This CDR3 has 17 amino acids. For the CDR3, the DNA is TGTGCCAGCAGCTCCCGAGGTAGCAGGTCCCGAAACACTGAAGCTTTCTTT. It codes for CASSSRGSRSRNTEAFF.

The sample holds a few counts of this clone. One end of the junction does not line up with germline, which may come from a read error. This chain joins TRBV29-1 and TRBJ1-2; perhaps TRBD1 as D (6 bases). The CDR3 is 14 amino acids. The germline V gene encodes CDR1 SQVTM and CDR2 ANQGSEA. For the CDR3, the DNA is TGCAGCGCTGAACTCCAACAGGGTAGAAATGGCTACACCTTC. Its translation is CSAELQQGRNGYTF.

This clone was found a few times. The V and J genes are TRBV6-6 and TRBJ2-1; 7 nucleotides line up with TRBD1. Germline CDR1 and CDR2: MNHNY and SVGAGI (reference sequence). The CDR3 has 16 residues. Germline trimming cut 5 bases from V and 4 bases from J; bases unmatched to any gene: 11. The CDR3 spells CASSLQARQGYNEQFF. CDR3 DNA: TGTGCCAGCAGTCTTCAAGCAAGACAGGGATACAATGAGCAGTTCTTC.

As to this clone: This sample includes further DNA sequences coding for the same CDR3. This chain uses TRBV7-9 with TRBJ1-2; D is unresolved. The CDR3 covers 13 residues. Trimming shortened V by 1 base and J by 2 bases, and 5 bases separated the two germline ends. The germline gives CDR1 SEHNR, CDR2 FQNEAQ (reference sequence). The CDR3 nucleotides are TGTGCCAGCAGCTTAGAAGGGAACTATGGCTACACCTTC. Its translation: CASSLEGNYGYTF.

Concerning this clone: A much bigger clone sits one base away, suggesting this may be a read error. Other nucleotide sequences from this sample produce the same CDR3. The rearrangement links TRBV28 to TRBJ2-7; D may be TRBD1 or TRBD2 (5 bases each). The V and J ends lost 5 bases and 2 bases respectively, with 13 bases between them. CDR3 length: 14 amino acids. The germline CDR1 and CDR2 sequences are MDHEN and SYDVKM. As DNA, the CDR3 is TGTGCCAGCAGTCTAGGGACCCTACCCTACGAGCAGTACTTC. The encoded protein is CASSLGTLPYEQYF.

The gene calls are TRBV4-2 and TRBJ1-1; no reliable D call. This CDR3 has 14 residues. Looked up from germline, CDR1 is LGHNA and CDR2 is YNFKEQ. V was clipped by 1 base and J by 0 bases, with 6 bases between them. In nucleotides, the CDR3 is TGTGCCAGCAGCCAAGTTCCGATGAACACTGAAGCTTTCTTT. Protein sequence: CASSQVPMNTEAFF.

The CDR3: CASSLLDTYTEAFF. The CDR3 coding sequence is TGTGCCAGCAGCTTGCTAGACACCTACACTGAAGCTTTCTTT. V usage is TRBV5-6 and J usage is TRBJ1-1; D is unresolved. V was cut by 1 base and J by 3 bases, with 10 bases left in between. Germline CDR1 SGHDT, CDR2 YYEEEE. The CDR3 is made up of 14 amino acids.

This rearrangement joins TRBV11-3 to TRBJ2-7, with a tentative D call TRBD2 (5 bases). The CDR3 totals 13 residues. V lost 0 bases and J lost 7, with 10 bases in between. Looked up from germline, CDR1 is SGHNT and CDR2 is YENEEA. The CDR3 DNA sequence: TGTGCCAGCAGCTTAGACGGGGTGGGGGAGCAGTACTTC. It is translated as CASSLDGVGEQYF.

This clone has only one observation. The chain has TRBV15 and TRBJ2-7; D possibly corresponds to TRBD1 (5 bases). Germline CDR1 is LNHNV and CDR2 is YYDKDF (reference sequence). The V gene lost 4 bases and the J gene lost 2 bases, with 21 bases spanning the gap. The CDR3 runs 17 residues. In DNA form, the CDR3 reads TGTGCCACCAGCAAGCCTTCGGGTGTAGGGGAACCCTACGAGCAGTACTTC. Encoded protein: CATSKPSGVGEPYEQYF.

This chain uses TRBV4-2 with TRBJ2-3, with D possibly matching TRBD1 (6 bases). The germline V gene encodes CDR1 LGHNA and CDR2 YNFKEQ. There are 17 residues in the CDR3. With 4 bases removed from V and 2 bases from J, the gap between germline ends came to 19 bases. This chain's CDR3 is CASSLKRAGDFTDTQYF. CDR3 in DNA: TGTGCCAGCAGCCTAAAGAGGGCAGGGGATTTCACAGATACGCAGTATTTT.

The gene calls are TRBV2 and TRBJ1-4, with 10 positions matching TRBD1. Losses at the gene ends were 6 bases for V and 8 bases for J; bases not matched to a gene: 6. The CDR3 length is 14 residues. Per germline, CDR1 SNHLY and CDR2 FYNNEI. The CDR3 DNA reads as TGTGCCAGCAGAGAGACGGGACAGGGGGAAAAACTGTTTTTT. Its translation is CASRETGQGEKLFF. Full variable domain (rest looked up from reference TRBV2 and TRBJ1-4): EPEVTQTPSHQVTQMGQEVILRCVPISNHLYFYWYRQILGQKVEFLVSFYNNEISEKSEIFDDQFSVERPDGSNFTLKIRSTKLEDSAMYFCASRETGQGEKLFFGSGTQLSVL.

This clone was detected a few times. V and J are TRBV27 and TRBJ1-1; D remains unclear. Per germline, CDR1 MNHEY and CDR2 SMNVEV (reference sequence). The V gene lost 1 base and the J gene lost 8 bases, with 8 bases spanning the gap. CDR3 length equals 12 residues. CDR3 bases: TGTGCCAGCAGTTTATTGGGCGGGGAAGCTTTCTTT. Amino acid sequence: CASSLLGGEAFF.

This clone came up once. This chain links TRBV28 with TRBJ2-3; D not resolved. The CDR3 is 14 residues long. The germline CDR1 and CDR2 sequences are MDHEN and SYDVKM. V gave up 9 bases and J gave up 3 bases, with 16 bases separating them. The CDR3 DNA reads TGTGCCAGTCGGCCAGCTTGGACGACAGATACGCAGTATTTT. It yields the protein CASRPAWTTDTQYF.

J is TRBJ2-3 and V is TRBV11-3, with no clear D. Germline V gives CDR1 SGHNT, CDR2 YENEEA. Trimming pared 2 bases from V and 4 bases from J, leaving 10 bases between. This CDR3 is 14 amino acids long. CDR3 sequence: CASSLRPGADTQYF. CDR3 nucleotides: TGTGCCAGCAGCTTACGTCCAGGAGCAGATACGCAGTATTTT.

The V gene is TRBV5-1, the J gene TRBJ2-1; D is unclear. This CDR3 spans 14 amino acids. The germline gives CDR1 SGHRS, CDR2 YFSETQ. Trimming stripped 0 bases from V and 9 bases from J, with 13 bases between. CDR3 DNA sequence: TGCGCCAGCAGCTTGGGACTCCGGCTCGGTGAGCAGTTCTTC. This gives the protein CASSLGLRLGEQFF.

The chain is built from TRBV7-8 and TRBJ2-7, with 10 positions matching TRBD1. J gave up 3 bases and V 5 bases, and 7 bases lay outside the gene matches. The CDR3 has 15 amino acids. CDR1 and CDR2 (germline): SGHVS, FQNEAQ. The CDR3 region has the DNA TGTGCCAGCAGCAGCCGGGACAGGGGAGTCTACGAGCAGTACTTC. It codes for CASSSRDRGVYEQYF. Filled out from reference TRBV7-8 and TRBJ2-7, the complete variable domain reads GAGVSQSPRYKVAKRGQDVALRCDPISGHVSLFWYQQALGQGPEFLTYFQNEAQLDKSGLPSDRFFAERPEGSVSTLKIQRTQQEDSAVYLCASSSRDRGVYEQYFGPGTRLTVT.

The V call is TRBV9, the J call TRBJ2-1, with no clear D. The CDR3 is 14 residues long. The ends were cut back, 1 base at V and 5 bases at J, with 10 bases in the middle. Germline CDR1 reads SGDLS; CDR2 reads YYNGEE. Here the CDR3 reads CASSVSDPHNEQFF. The CDR3 DNA is TGTGCCAGCAGCGTAAGTGACCCACACAATGAGCAGTTCTTC. Based on the CDR3 plus reference TRBV9 and TRBJ2-1, the full variable domain is DSGVTQTPKHLITATGQRVTLRCSPRSGDLSVYWYQQSLDQGLQFLIQYYNGEERAKGNILERFSAQQFPDLHSELNLSSLELGDSALYFCASSVSDPHNEQFFGPGTRLTVL.

The gene calls are TRBV18 and TRBJ2-3; 13 bases map to TRBD2. The CDR3 is 20 residues long. From germline, CDR1 is KGHSH and CDR2 LQKENI. After removal of 2 bases from V and 4 bases from J, the junction contained 15 bases not matched to a gene. In nucleotides, the CDR3 is TGTGCCAGCTCACCAGACCTACTAGCGGGAGGGCCGGAGTGGTCAGATACGCAGTATTTT. It specifies CASSPDLLAGGPEWSDTQYF.